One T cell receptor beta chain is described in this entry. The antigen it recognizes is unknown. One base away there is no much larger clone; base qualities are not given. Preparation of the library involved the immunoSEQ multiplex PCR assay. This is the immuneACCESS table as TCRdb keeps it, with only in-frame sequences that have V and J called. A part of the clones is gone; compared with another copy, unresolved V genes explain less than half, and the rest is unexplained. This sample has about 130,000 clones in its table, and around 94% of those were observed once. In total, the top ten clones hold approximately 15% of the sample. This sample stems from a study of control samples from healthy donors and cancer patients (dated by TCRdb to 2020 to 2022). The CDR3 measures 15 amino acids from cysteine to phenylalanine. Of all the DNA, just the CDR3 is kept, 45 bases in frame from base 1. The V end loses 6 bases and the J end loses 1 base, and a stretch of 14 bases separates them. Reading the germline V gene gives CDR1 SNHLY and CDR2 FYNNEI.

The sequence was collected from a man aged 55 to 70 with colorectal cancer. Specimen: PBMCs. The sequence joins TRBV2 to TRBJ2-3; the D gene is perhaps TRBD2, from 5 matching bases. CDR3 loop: CASRGWRSGTDTQYF. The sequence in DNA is TGTGCCAGCAGGGGCTGGCGTAGCGGCACAGATACGCAGTATTTT.